The 9 T cell receptor beta chains below were found in one sample sequenced in a study of blood T cell repertoires in COVID-19. The method was immunoSEQ multiplex PCR; TCRdb's version includes in-frame clones alone and lacks a portion of them. This table holds some 110,000 clones, about 84% found once. The sample comprised peripheral blood. These receptors were obtained from a woman aged 60-75 years with acute or convalescent COVID-19.

The chain is built from TRBV5-6 and TRBJ2-7; 8 nucleotides align to TRBD1. V trimming: 3 bases; J trimming: 5 bases; junction bases outside the gene matches: 10. The CDR3 length is 15 residues. In germline, CDR1 is SGHDT, CDR2 YYEEEE. Here the CDR3 reads CASSYGQGLGHEQYF. CDR3 nucleotides: TGTGCCAGCAGCTACGGACAGGGATTAGGGCACGAGCAGTACTTC. The complete variable domain, with remaining parts taken from reference TRBV5-6 and TRBJ2-7, reads DAGVTQSPTHLIKTRGQQVTLRCSPKSGHDTVSWYQQALGQGPQFIFQYYEEEERQRGNFPDRFSGHQFPNYSSELNVNALLLGDSALYLCASSYGQGLGHEQYFGPGTRLTVT.

This clone was seen a few times. V gene TRBV20-1 combines with J gene TRBJ2-7, with 13 bases matching TRBD2. The CDR3 loop spans 15 amino acids. Trimming cost V 3 bases and J 4 bases; bases outside gene matches: 6. The germline gives CDR1 DFQATT, CDR2 SNEGSKA (reference sequence). The CDR3 nucleotides read TGCAGTGCTAGTTACCCGGGACTAGCGGGATACGAGCAGTACTTC. It translates to CSASYPGLAGYEQYF.

V is TRBV30 and J is TRBJ1-5, with TRBD1 matching 8 bases. The CDR3 loop spans 15 amino acids. V trimming: 1 base; J trimming: 3 bases; junction bases outside the gene matches: 5. From germline, CDR1 is GTSNPN and CDR2 SVGIG (reference sequence). For the CDR3, the DNA is TGTGCCTGGAGTGAGACAGGGGCAAACAATCAGCCCCAGCATTTT. Residues: CAWSETGANNQPQHF.

V and J are TRBV15 and TRBJ2-3; the D is unclear. This CDR3 is 18 amino acids long. Trimming cost V 1 base and J 0 bases, with 17 bases left between them. CDR1 and CDR2 from the germline V gene are LNHNV and YYDKDF (reference sequence). DNA for the CDR3: TGTGCCACCAGCAGAGTCTCTCCGTCGCAGGCCAGCACAGATACGCAGTATTTT. This gives the protein CATSRVSPSQASTDTQYF.

The CDR3 region has the DNA TGTGCCAGCAGCAAGACAGAATCGGGCAACACTGAAGCTTTCTTT. Its translation: CASSKTESGNTEAFF. The chain has TRBV7-3 and TRBJ1-1, with D tentatively TRBD1 (5 bases). Germline CDR1 and CDR2: SGHTA and FQGTGA. V lost 5 bases and J lost 2, with 15 bases in between. This CDR3 is 15 amino acids long.

CDR3 in DNA: TGCGCCAGCAGCCAGCCGACTAGCGGGGGGCAAGAGACCCAGTACTTC. Encoded protein: CASSQPTSGGQETQYF. This chain joins TRBV4-1 and TRBJ2-5; 13 positions match TRBD2. Per germline, CDR1 MGHRA and CDR2 YSYEKL. CDR3 length: 16 amino acids. V lost 3 bases, J lost 2 bases, and 3 bases stayed unmatched.

The chain carries TRBV11-2 and TRBJ1-2, with D perhaps TRBD1 (6 bases). The V and J ends lost 7 bases and 8 bases respectively, with 20 bases between them. The CDR3 runs 14 residues. CDR1 is SGHAT and CDR2 is FQNNGV in the germline V gene. The DNA of the CDR3 is TGTGCCAGCACGCCTCAGGGGTCCGGCGGAGGCTACACCTTC. It codes for CASTPQGSGGGYTF.

The chain uses TRBV7-2 and TRBJ2-3; D gene uncertain. The V end was cut by 4 bases, the J end by 3 bases, with 11 bases between. The CDR3 totals 14 residues. In germline, CDR1 is SGHTA, CDR2 FQGNSA. The CDR3 sequence: CASSSDKATDTQYF. The CDR3 coding sequence is TGTGCCAGCAGCTCGGATAAAGCGACAGATACGCAGTATTTT.

V and J are TRBV28 and TRBJ2-1; unclear D gene. This CDR3 has 13 amino acids. Per germline, CDR1 MDHEN and CDR2 SYDVKM. Between the trimmed V and J ends, which lost 7 bases and 1 base, there was a span of 8 bases. CDR3: CASTFGSYNEQFF. CDR3 coding DNA: TGTGCCAGCACCTTCGGGTCCTACAATGAGCAGTTCTTC.